Sequencing of this T cell receptor (beta chain) was carried out in a study of identifying expanded T cells in peripheral blood. Findings of the study overall: Roughly two-week clone count variance significantly increased as total template count grew. Differentially abundant clones: around 1.1 between replicates, about 16 at two to three weeks, 19 at four.

Using immunoSEQ multiplex PCR, the repertoire was profiled, and TCRdb retains in-frame clones only, with some absent. In the table there are about 52,000 clones, approximately 82% of which are singletons. Remarks on this clone: Its antigen is unknown.

Collection occurred without any documented infections or immune events in donors. V lost 11 bases and J 0 bases, leaving 17 bases between the germline ends. Germline CDR1 MNHEY, CDR2 SMNVEV (reference sequence). The CDR3 extends over 14 amino acids. Material for sequencing was blood. V gene TRBV27 combines with J gene TRBJ2-7; D remains ambiguous. The clonotype was recovered from a person aged 18-69 years in good health. In DNA, the CDR3 is TGTGCCGCAGCTTTGTGGGAAAGCTCCTACGAGCAGTACGTC. Protein sequence: CAAALWESSYEQYV.